The sequence of this T cell receptor beta chain was determined in a study of blood T cells in healthy people across ages. The length of the CDR3 is 11 residues. With 3 bases clipped from V and 13 bases from J, the junction kept 5 bases outside the gene matches. Primed by a sample-barcoded 5' primer and a J-beta primer mix, a second PCR proceeded for about 6 to 11 cycles. MiXCR was run by TCRdb on the 5' RACE reads, yielding one entry per CDR3 protein. The sample lists hundreds of thousands of distinct CDR3 sequences, around 50% occurring once. This clonotype has just a few counts. Collection of 8.5 to 10 milliliters of peripheral blood was performed for each donor. Total RNA, at least 6 micrograms per sample, was extracted from PBMCs.

The TCR comes from a woman of 80 years or more in good health. V gene TRBV12-3 or TRBV12-4 combines with J gene TRBJ1-2; 7 bases fit TRBD1. Sequenced: blood. The CDR3 loop is CASSLGTACTF. CDR3 bases: TGTGCCAGCAGTTTGGGGACAGCGTGCACCTTC.